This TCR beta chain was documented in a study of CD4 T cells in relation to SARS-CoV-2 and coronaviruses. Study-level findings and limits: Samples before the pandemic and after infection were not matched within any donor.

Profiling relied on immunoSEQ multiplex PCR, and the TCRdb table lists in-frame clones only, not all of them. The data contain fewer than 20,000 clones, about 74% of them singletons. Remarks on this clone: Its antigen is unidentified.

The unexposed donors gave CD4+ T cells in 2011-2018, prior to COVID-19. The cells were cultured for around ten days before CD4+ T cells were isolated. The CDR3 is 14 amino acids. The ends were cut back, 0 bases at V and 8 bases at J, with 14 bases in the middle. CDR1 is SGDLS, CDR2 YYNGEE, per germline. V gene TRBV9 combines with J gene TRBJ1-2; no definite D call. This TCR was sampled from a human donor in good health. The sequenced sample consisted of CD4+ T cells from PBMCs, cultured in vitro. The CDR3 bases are TGTGCCAGCAGCGTAGGGGTGGCCCGCGGAGGCTACACCTTC. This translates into CASSVGVARGGYTF. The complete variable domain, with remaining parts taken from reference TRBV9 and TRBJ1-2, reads DSGVTQTPKHLITATGQRVTLRCSPRSGDLSVYWYQQSLDQGLQFLIQYYNGEERAKGNILERFSAQQFPDLHSELNLSSLELGDSALYFCASSVGVARGGYTFGSGTRLTVV.